The 19 T cell receptor beta chains reported below all come from one sample, sequenced in a study of radiation and T cells in renal cell carcinoma. Only in-frame clones appear in the TCRdb table, and some are missing; sequencing was by immunoSEQ multiplex PCR. The sample has 15,000 to 20,000 clones; around three fifths are singletons. Described treatment: treatment-naive control, cytoreductive nephrectomy. Sequencing used tumor tissue, obtained from a patient whose treatment was nephrectomy without radiotherapy. These receptors were collected from a man aged 50 or older with renal cell carcinoma.

J is TRBJ1-2 and V is TRBV7-2, with TRBD1 identical over 8 bases. CDR3 size: 17 residues. The germline V gene encodes CDR1 SGHTA and CDR2 FQGNSA. V dropped 0 bases and J dropped 1; count of bases not matched to a gene: 7. For the CDR3, the DNA is TGTGCCAGCAGCTTAGCGCTGGGACAGGCACTTAACTATGGCTACACCTTC. Its protein product is CASSLALGQALNYGYTF.

The CDR3 DNA reads as TGTGCCATCAGGGAACAGGGGGCGCGAGCTGAAGCTTTCTTT. Translated: CAIREQGARAEAFF. The chain uses TRBV10-3 and TRBJ1-1, with 9 bases lining up with TRBD1. V shed 6 bases and J 6 bases; nucleotides not matched to a gene: 8. This CDR3 has 14 residues. CDR1 is ENHRY, CDR2 SYGVKD, per germline.

This clone was detected once. In nucleotides, the CDR3 is TGTGCCAGCAGCTTGGTTACAGGGAGGGGAACTGGAAACACCATATATTTT. As protein: CASSLVTGRGTGNTIYF. The chain employs TRBV5-6 and TRBJ1-3; D is perhaps TRBD1 (6 bases). Germline CDR1 SGHDT, CDR2 YYEEEE. Trimming pared 0 bases from V and 2 bases from J, leaving 15 bases between. The CDR3 contains 17 residues.

The V and J genes are TRBV15 and TRBJ2-3; D gene uncertain. The V gene lost 0 bases and the J gene lost 2 bases, with 9 bases spanning the gap. The CDR3 extends over 15 amino acids. The germline gives CDR1 LNHNV, CDR2 YYDKDF (reference sequence). CDR3 loop: CATSRDDSPTDTQYF. CDR3 DNA sequence: TGTGCCACCAGCAGAGATGACTCCCCCACAGATACGCAGTATTTT.

This clone was seen a handful of times. The DNA for the CDR3 is TGTGCCAGTAGTATAGAAGGGTTTTTACGGCCCCAGCATTTT. It specifies CASSIEGFLRPQHF. The chain has TRBV19 and TRBJ1-5; D is undetermined. This CDR3 is 14 amino acids long. Trimming stripped 0 bases from V and 9 bases from J, with 12 bases between. Germline V CDR1 and CDR2: LNHDA, SQIVND (reference sequence).

This clone was found a few times. The genes are TRBV4-1 and TRBJ1-5, with D possibly being TRBD1 (6 bases). This CDR3 is built from 16 residues. Trimming removed 0 bases at V and 6 bases at J, with 15 bases between. The germline V gene encodes CDR1 MGHRA and CDR2 YSYEKL. CDR3 nucleotides: TGCGCCAGCAGCCAAGATGGGGGCAGGGGATCTCAGCCCCAGCATTTT. Translation: CASSQDGGRGSQPQHF.

CDR3 in amino acids: CASRPVRERTNEQFF. DNA of the CDR3: TGTGCCAGCAGGCCCGTACGGGAACGAACGAATGAGCAGTTCTTC. The chain combines TRBV7-2 with TRBJ2-1, with D possibly matching TRBD2 (5 bases). Germline V gene data show CDR1 as SGHTA and CDR2 as FQGNSA. Trimming pared 6 bases from V and 7 bases from J, leaving 19 bases between. The CDR3 is made up of 15 amino acids. Variable domain in full (rest from reference TRBV7-2 and TRBJ2-1): GAGVSQSPSNKVTEKGKDVELRCDPISGHTALYWYRQSLGQGLEFLIYFQGNSAPDKSGLPSDRFSAERTGGSVSTLTIQRTQQEDSAVYLCASRPVRERTNEQFFGPGTRLTVL.

This clone was detected only a few times. The CDR3 sequence is CASSAFTGSVMNTEAFF. CDR3 DNA sequence: TGTGCCAGTAGTGCGTTCACAGGGAGCGTCATGAACACTGAAGCTTTCTTT. The V and J genes are TRBV19 and TRBJ1-1; TRBD1 is a possible D gene (6 bases). Germline CDR1 reads LNHDA; CDR2 reads SQIVND (reference sequence). The CDR3 is made up of 17 amino acids. Trimming took 5 bases from V and 0 from J, leaving 19 bases between them.

The chain joins TRBV6-1 to TRBJ1-1; D gene unclear. The length of the CDR3 is 14 residues. Germline loops: CDR1 MNHNS, CDR2 SASEGT. V lost 7 bases and J lost 3, with 15 bases in between. The chain's CDR3 is CASIWSRADTEAFF. For the CDR3, the DNA is TGTGCCAGCATTTGGTCCCGGGCAGACACTGAAGCTTTCTTT.

The V call is TRBV7-2, the J call TRBJ2-5; D is perhaps TRBD1 (5 bases). This CDR3 has 14 residues. The V and J ends lost 1 base and 5 bases respectively, with 11 bases between them. Looked up from germline, CDR1 is SGHTA and CDR2 is FQGNSA. The CDR3 spells CASSLGRARETQYF. DNA for the CDR3: TGTGCCAGCAGCTTAGGCAGGGCTCGGGAGACCCAGTACTTC.

The J gene is TRBJ2-7, the V gene TRBV7-2; a possible D gene is TRBD2 (5 bases). The V gene lost 4 bases and the J gene lost 6 bases, with 10 bases spanning the gap. CDR3 length: 12 residues. Germline loops: CDR1 SGHTA, CDR2 FQGNSA. CDR3 coding DNA: TGTGCCAGCAGCTCCCGACGGGGCGAGCAGTACTTC. It codes for CASSSRRGEQYF.

This chain links TRBV4-3 with TRBJ1-2; D may be TRBD1 (5 bases). This CDR3 is built from 15 residues. Germline values: CDR1 LGHNA, CDR2 YSLEER. Trimming removed 0 bases at V and 7 bases at J, with 15 bases between. The CDR3 sequence: CASSQEAEGRGGYTF. The CDR3 coding sequence is TGCGCCAGCAGCCAAGAGGCCGAGGGGCGAGGTGGCTACACCTTC.

This chain joins TRBV27 and TRBJ2-6; unclear D gene. The CDR3 covers 16 residues. In germline, CDR1 is MNHEY, CDR2 SMNVEV (reference sequence). Trimming shortened V by 1 base and J by 0 bases, and 7 bases separated the two germline ends. The CDR3 spells CASSLYSGSGANVLTF. The CDR3 region has the DNA TGTGCCAGCAGTTTATATAGTGGCTCTGGGGCCAACGTCCTGACTTTC.

The rearrangement links TRBV5-6 to TRBJ1-1; a weak D match, TRBD1 (5 bases). The CDR3 is 15 residues long. Trimming stripped 7 bases from V and 0 bases from J, with 16 bases between. Germline V CDR1 and CDR2: SGHDT, YYEEEE. The CDR3 sequence: CASVGNAGLNTEAFF. DNA of the CDR3: TGTGCCAGCGTGGGAAATGCAGGGTTGAACACTGAAGCTTTCTTT.

J is TRBJ1-2 and V is TRBV2; D perhaps matches TRBD1 (5 bases). V lost 4 bases, J lost 4 bases, and 10 bases lay in between. Germline-derived CDR1 and CDR2 are SNHLY and FYNNEI. This CDR3 has 13 amino acids. This CDR3 reads CASSGQRGYGYTF. For the CDR3, the DNA is TGTGCCAGCAGTGGACAGAGGGGCTATGGCTACACCTTC.

This clone was observed once. The CDR3 reads CSVAIPSEQYF. The CDR3 DNA reads as TGCAGCGTTGCGATTCCCTCCGAGCAGTACTTC. The chain employs TRBV29-1 and TRBJ2-5; D gene unclear. The DNA end is more similar to TRBJ2-7, so the J call may be wrong. There are 11 residues in the CDR3. CDR1 and CDR2 (germline): SQVTM, ANQGSEA.

The CDR3 loop is CASSQDRGKHGYTF. In nucleotides, the CDR3 is TGCGCCAGCAGCCAGGACAGGGGGAAGCATGGCTACACCTTC. The chain has TRBV4-3 and TRBJ1-2; TRBD1 aligns across 10 bases. Unmatched junction bases numbered 4, after V lost 3 bases and J lost 6 bases. The length of the CDR3 is 14 residues. Germline lookup yields CDR1 LGHNA and CDR2 YSLEER.

The J gene is TRBJ2-7, the V gene TRBV7-2; 7 nucleotides align to TRBD1. The CDR3 spans 15 residues. The germline V gene has CDR1 SGHTA and CDR2 FQGNSA. After removal of 3 bases from V and 3 bases from J, the junction contained 8 bases not matched to a gene. The CDR3 DNA sequence: TGTGCCAGCAGCTTTGGGACAGTCTCCCTCTACGAGCAGTACTTC. Residues: CASSFGTVSLYEQYF.

This CDR3 is CASSQAVGEYNEQFF. The CDR3, as DNA: TGCGCCAGCAGCCAAGCGGTCGGCGAGTACAATGAGCAGTTCTTC. V usage is TRBV4-3 and J usage is TRBJ2-1, with D unresolved. Trimming removed 1 base at V and 4 bases at J, with 11 bases between. This CDR3 has 15 amino acids. Germline CDR1 and CDR2: LGHNA and YSLEER.